In this sample, the clone carrying this T cell receptor beta chain turned up a few times. The antigen remains unidentified. This CDR3 region has 13 residues. Germline-derived CDR1 and CDR2 are LNHNV and YYDKDF (reference sequence). Between the trimmed V and J ends, which lost 1 base and 4 bases, there was a span of 7 bases. This sample is part of a study of T cells in Graves' hyperthyroidism and ophthalmopathy. Hyperthyroidism of Graves' type that showed no ophthalmopathy progression within 18 months was stable. What was amplified from RNA transcripts were TCR beta CDR3 regions. First-round RT-PCR of the TCR CDR3 relied on the HTBI primer set. TCRdb recomputed calls from the multiplex PCR reads with MiXCR, one row per CDR3 protein. The table has hundreds of thousands of distinct CDR3 sequences, 14% seen once; the top ten hold 10%. Study results and caveats: Researchers found most expanded thyroid clonotypes above 0.001 in blood as well.

This TCR was sampled from a woman aged 18-29 years with Graves' hyperthyroidism. The sample comprised blood. The chain combines TRBV15 with TRBJ2-5; D remains unclear. The CDR3 loop is CATSRAIGETQYF. The CDR3, as DNA: TGTGCCACCAGCAGAGCGATCGGAGAGACCCAGTACTTC.